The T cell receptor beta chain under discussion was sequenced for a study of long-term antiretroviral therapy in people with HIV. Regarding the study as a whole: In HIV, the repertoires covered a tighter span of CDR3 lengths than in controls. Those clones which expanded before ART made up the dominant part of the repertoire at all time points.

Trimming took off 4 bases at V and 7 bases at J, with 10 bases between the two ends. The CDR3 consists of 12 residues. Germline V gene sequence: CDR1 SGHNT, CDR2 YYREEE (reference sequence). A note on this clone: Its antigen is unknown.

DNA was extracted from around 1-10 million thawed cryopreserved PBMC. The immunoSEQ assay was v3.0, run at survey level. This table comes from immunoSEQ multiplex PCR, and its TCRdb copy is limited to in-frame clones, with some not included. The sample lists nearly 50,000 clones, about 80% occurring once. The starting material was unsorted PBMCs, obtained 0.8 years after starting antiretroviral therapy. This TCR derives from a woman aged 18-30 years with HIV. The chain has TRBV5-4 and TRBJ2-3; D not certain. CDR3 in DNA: TGTGCCAGCAGCCCAGGCCTTAATACGCAGTATTTT. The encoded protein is CASSPGLNTQYF.